Listed here are 18 T cell receptor beta chains from one sample, sequenced in a study of T cell responses to AZD1222 COVID-19 vaccine. Profiled with immunoSEQ multiplex PCR; TCRdb holds only in-frame clones, not every one. The data contain 45,000 to 70,000 clones, approximately 84% of them singletons. The sequenced sample was peripheral blood, obtained on day 0 of AZD1222 vaccination. The receptors here all came from an adult in good health.

This sequence joins TRBV6-5 and TRBJ1-1; TRBD1 might be the D (6 bases). The CDR3 spans 13 residues. Looked up from germline, CDR1 is MNHEY and CDR2 is SVGAGI. Trimming stripped 2 bases from V and 5 bases from J, with 9 bases between. The CDR3 region has the DNA TGTGCCAGCAGTTACCGACAGGTTACTGAAGCTTTCTTT. Protein sequence: CASSYRQVTEAFF.

The chain is built from TRBV14 and TRBJ2-7; 7 bases are shared with TRBD1. Germline trimming cut 6 bases from V and 6 bases from J; bases unmatched to any gene: 2. The CDR3 is made up of 11 amino acids. In germline, CDR1 is SGHDN, CDR2 FVKESK. Written as DNA, the CDR3 is TGTGCCAGCAGGACAGGGATCGAGCAGTACTTC. This translates into CASRTGIEQYF.

The chain couples TRBV19 to TRBJ2-7; D may match TRBD1 or TRBD2 (5 bases each). Trimming removed 3 bases from V and 4 bases from J, with 16 bases in between. Germline loops: CDR1 LNHDA, CDR2 SQIVND (reference sequence). The CDR3 is 15 amino acids. The DNA of the CDR3 is TGTGCCAGTAGTATGCCCGGGGCTACGGCGTACGAGCAGTACTTC. Translated, it gives CASSMPGATAYEQYF.

J is TRBJ1-5 and V is TRBV19; D gene uncertain. Trimming shortened V by 5 bases and J by 0 bases, and 20 bases separated the two germline ends. This CDR3 region has 18 residues. CDR1 is LNHDA, CDR2 SQIVND, per germline (reference sequence). CDR3 amino acids: CASSRVHASFGSNQPQHF. DNA of the CDR3: TGTGCCAGTAGTCGGGTCCATGCCAGCTTCGGTAGCAATCAGCCCCAGCATTTT.

V usage is TRBV15 and J usage is TRBJ2-1, with D possibly matching TRBD2 (6 bases). With 0 bases removed from V and 4 bases from J, the gap between germline ends came to 16 bases. CDR3 length equals 17 residues. Per the germline V gene, CDR1 is LNHNV and CDR2 is YYDKDF (reference sequence). CDR3: CATSRDWRDLGYNEQFF. For the CDR3, the DNA is TGTGCCACCAGCAGAGATTGGCGGGACCTTGGGTACAATGAGCAGTTCTTC.

The V and J genes are TRBV5-1 and TRBJ2-5; D possibly corresponds to TRBD1 (5 bases). The CDR3 is made up of 14 amino acids. V lost 0 bases to trimming and J lost 2 bases, with 8 bases between them. In germline, CDR1 is SGHRS, CDR2 YFSETQ. The CDR3 bases are TGCGCCAGCAGCTTGGACAGGTCTCAAGAGACCCAGTACTTC. It specifies CASSLDRSQETQYF.

This clone came up once. This chain's CDR3 is CASSRTSGRATSTDTQYF. The CDR3 DNA is TGTGCCAGCAGTCGGACTAGCGGGAGGGCTACTAGCACAGATACGCAGTATTTT. The rearrangement links TRBV27 to TRBJ2-3, with TRBD2 matching over 15 bases. CDR3 size: 18 residues. With V trimmed by 5 bases and J by 0 bases, 6 bases remained unmatched. Germline CDR1 and CDR2: MNHEY and SMNVEV (reference sequence).

This clone has only one observation. The chain employs TRBV5-1 and TRBJ1-3; D unclear. V was shortened by 4 bases and J by 0 bases, with 8 bases between the two germline ends. The CDR3 extends over 14 amino acids. Germline V gene lookup returns CDR1 SGHRS and CDR2 YFSETQ. CDR3 nucleotides: TGCGCCAGCAGCATGGCATCCTCTGGAAACACCATATATTTT. It yields the protein CASSMASSGNTIYF.

V gene TRBV2 combines with J gene TRBJ2-7, with D perhaps matching TRBD1 (5 bases). Trimming took off 5 bases at V and 1 base at J, with 9 bases between the two ends. The CDR3 consists of 13 residues. CDR1 and CDR2 (germline): SNHLY, FYNNEI. The CDR3 DNA reads as TGTGCCAGCAGTCCGACAGAGTCCTACGAGCAGTACTTC. Protein product: CASSPTESYEQYF.

The rearrangement uses TRBV20-1 and TRBJ1-2; D perhaps matches TRBD1 (5 bases). The length of the CDR3 is 11 residues. Germline values: CDR1 DFQATT, CDR2 SNEGSKA (reference sequence). V lost 6 bases to trimming and J lost 11 bases, with 16 bases between them. CDR3 sequence reads: CSATRREGYTF. CDR3 DNA: TGCAGTGCAACGCGGAGGGAGGGGTACACCTTC.

The chain combines TRBV27 with TRBJ2-1, with TRBD2 matching over 8 bases. V lost 3 bases and J lost 4; bases outside the gene matches: 5. The CDR3 is made up of 15 amino acids. Germline V gene lookup returns CDR1 MNHEY and CDR2 SMNVEV (reference sequence). The CDR3 sequence is CASSLTGGEYNEQFF. In DNA form, the CDR3 reads TGTGCCAGCAGTTTGACCGGGGGGGAATACAATGAGCAGTTCTTC.

This chain joins TRBV3-1 (or the pseudogene TRBV3-2) and TRBJ1-4, with 9 bases aligning to TRBD1. V was clipped by 3 bases and J by 8 bases; unmatched bases: 7. This CDR3 has 15 amino acids. Per germline, CDR1 LGHDT and CDR2 YNNKEL (reference sequence). The CDR3 coding sequence is TGTGCCAGCAGCCACTCCGGGACAGGGAACGAAAAACTGTTTTTT. Its protein product is CASSHSGTGNEKLFF.

The V and J genes are TRBV4-3 and TRBJ2-1, with 13 bases lining up with TRBD2. The CDR3 has 16 amino acids. After removal of 3 bases from V and 7 bases from J, the junction contained 6 bases not matched to a gene. CDR1 LGHNA and CDR2 YSLEER come from the germline V gene. Here the CDR3 DNA reads TGCGCCAGCAGCCAGGAACTAGCGGGAGGGGCGAATGAGCAGTTCTTC. Amino acids: CASSQELAGGANEQFF.

CDR3 amino acids: CASSLDRGNQPQHF. DNA for the CDR3: TGTGCCAGCAGCCTGGACAGGGGCAATCAGCCCCAGCATTTT. V usage is TRBV6-5 and J usage is TRBJ1-5, with 8 bases aligning to TRBD1. Germline-derived CDR1 and CDR2 are MNHEY and SVGAGI. This CDR3 is built from 14 residues. Trimming at V came to 6 bases and at J to 2 bases, leaving 3 bases not matched to a gene.

The rearrangement uses TRBV7-9 and TRBJ1-6; TRBD1 aligns across 7 bases. The germline V gene has CDR1 SEHNR and CDR2 FQNEAQ (reference sequence). The CDR3 runs to 14 residues. The J segment lost 7 bases and the V segment lost 4 bases, leaving 4 bases of the junction unmatched. The CDR3 is CASSWGTANSPLHF. The CDR3 nucleotides are TGTGCCAGCAGCTGGGGGACAGCCAATTCACCCCTCCACTTT.

This chain uses TRBV9 with TRBJ2-7; 10 positions agree with TRBD2. Germline V gene sequence: CDR1 SGDLS, CDR2 YYNGEE. Trimming removed 3 bases from V and 4 bases from J; junction bases left unmatched: 4. The CDR3 totals 14 residues. CDR3 amino acids: CASSASGSPYEQYF. CDR3 in DNA: TGTGCCAGCAGCGCTAGCGGGAGTCCGTACGAGCAGTACTTC.

The chain recombines TRBV7-9 with TRBJ1-5; the D gene is possibly TRBD1 (6 bases). The CDR3 sequence is 15 residues long. Germline V gene data show CDR1 as SEHNR and CDR2 as FQNEAQ (reference sequence). Between the trimmed V and J ends, which lost 1 base and 7 bases, there was a span of 14 bases. The DNA for the CDR3 is TGTGCCAGCAGCTTAGTAGCGGGGGCAGGACAGCCCCAGCATTTT. As protein: CASSLVAGAGQPQHF.

This clone was seen a few times. The J gene is TRBJ2-1, the V gene TRBV18; 10 positions match TRBD1. This CDR3 comprises 16 residues. Trimming took 9 bases from V and 4 from J; bases not matched to a gene: 12. Looked up from germline, CDR1 is KGHSH and CDR2 is LQKENI. As DNA, the CDR3 is TGTGCCAGTACGGAGCGACAGGGGGCGATGTACAATGAGCAGTTCTTC. Protein product: CASTERQGAMYNEQFF. The complete variable domain, with remaining parts taken from reference TRBV18 and TRBJ2-1, reads NAGVMQNPRHLVRRRGQEARLRCSPMKGHSHVYWYRQLPEEGLKFMVYLQKENIIDESGMPKERFSAEFPKEGPSILRIQQVVRGDSAAYFCASTERQGAMYNEQFFGPGTRLTVL.